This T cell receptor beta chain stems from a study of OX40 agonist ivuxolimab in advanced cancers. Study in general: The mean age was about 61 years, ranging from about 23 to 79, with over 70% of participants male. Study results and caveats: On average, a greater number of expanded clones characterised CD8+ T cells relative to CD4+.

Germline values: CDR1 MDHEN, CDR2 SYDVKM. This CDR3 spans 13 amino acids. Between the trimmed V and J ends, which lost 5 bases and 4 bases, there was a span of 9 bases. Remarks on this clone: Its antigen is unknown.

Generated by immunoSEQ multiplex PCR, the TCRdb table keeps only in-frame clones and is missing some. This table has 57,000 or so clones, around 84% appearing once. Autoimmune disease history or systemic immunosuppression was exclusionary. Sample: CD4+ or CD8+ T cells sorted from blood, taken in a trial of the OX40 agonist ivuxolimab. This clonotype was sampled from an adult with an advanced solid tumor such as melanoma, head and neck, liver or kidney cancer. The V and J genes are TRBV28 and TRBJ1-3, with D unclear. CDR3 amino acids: CASSHRGGNTIYF. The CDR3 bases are TGTGCCAGCAGTCACCGAGGGGGAAACACCATATATTTT.